This is a list of T cell receptor beta chains from one sample in a study of blood T cells in healthy people across ages. From the 5' RACE reads, TCRdb called clonotypes with MiXCR, one entry per CDR3 protein. The sample lists about 780,000 distinct CDR3 sequences, 35% to 50% occurring once. The source material was blood. Receptor source: an older man in good health. CDR3s include the opening cysteine and the closing phenylalanine or tryptophan. The D gene is left open where the match is weak. Clone sizes are given selectively: once, few, many, or a class where the clone is expanded.

D,size,V,J,CDR3,DNA
TRBD2,many,TRBV5-1,TRBJ2-3,CASGLAGTDTQYF,TGTGCCAGCGGACTAGCGGGAACAGATACGCAGTATTTT
TRBD1,.,TRBV6-5,TRBJ1-3,CASSARGPGNTIYF,TGTGCCAGCAGTGCCAGGGGGCCTGGAAACACCATATATTTT
TRBD1,.,TRBV2,TRBJ1-4,CASGDRITEKLFF,TGTGCCAGCGGGGACAGGATAACTGAAAAACTGTTTTTT
.,few,TRBV12-3/TRBV12-4,TRBJ2-7,CASSSPPLYEQYF,TGTGCCAGCAGTTCCCCCCCGCTCTACGAGCAGTACTTC
TRBD2,.,TRBV4-2,TRBJ2-3,CASSQEQRGGQDTQYF,TGTGCCAGCAGCCAAGAACAGCGGGGGGGTCAGGATACGCAGTATTTT
.,.,TRBV7-2,TRBJ1-1,CASSPQKWGSNTEAFF,TGTGCCAGCAGCCCCCAGAAGTGGGGGTCCAACACTGAAGCTTTCTTT
TRBD2,.,TRBV7-2,TRBJ2-3,CASSATSASLTDTQYF,TGTGCCAGCAGCGCGACTAGCGCGAGCTTAACAGATACGCAGTATTTT
TRBD2,few,TRBV5-4,TRBJ2-3,CASSLDGGTTDTQYF,TGTGCCAGCAGCTTGGACGGGGGGACCACAGATACGCAGTATTTT
TRBD2,.,TRBV27,TRBJ2-5,CASSPRTSGSRYF,TGTGCCAGCAGTCCACGGACTAGCGGGAGCAGGTACTTC
.,.,TRBV6-1,TRBJ2-7,CASIRLTGLTVYEQYF,TGTGCCAGCATTAGACTCACAGGGTTAACCGTCTACGAGCAGTACTTC
.,few,TRBV6-1,TRBJ1-5,CASISQGGNQPQHF,TGTGCCAGCATATCACAGGGAGGCAATCAGCCCCAGCATTTT
TRBD2,.,TRBV4-3,TRBJ2-5,CASSQEKGGGQYF,TGCGCCAGCAGCCAAGAAAAGGGCGGGGGGCAGTACTTC
.,few,TRBV7-9,TRBJ1-1,CASSLTRTEAFF,TGTGCCAGCAGCTTAACGAGGACTGAAGCTTTCTTT
.,few,TRBV18,TRBJ2-7,CASSLGTAGREQYF,TGTGCCAGCTCACTAGGGACGGCGGGGAGAGAGCAGTACTTC
.,.,TRBV6-5,TRBJ1-1,CASSYSFGVQSTEAFF,TGTGCCAGCAGTTACTCCTTCGGGGTGCAGAGCACTGAAGCTTTCTTT
.,once,TRBV11-2,TRBJ2-3,CASSWGPSDTQYF,TGTGCCAGCAGCTGGGGTCCCTCCGATACGCAGTATTTT
.,many,TRBV28,TRBJ2-1,CASSSGLPAPFF,TGTGCCAGCAGTTCCGGGCTCCCGGCCCCGTTCTTC
.,.,TRBV12-3/TRBV12-4,TRBJ2-3,CASSLVGRVSADTQYF,TGTGCCAGCAGTTTAGTGGGCAGGGTTAGCGCAGATACGCAGTATTTT
TRBD2,few,TRBV20-1,TRBJ2-5,CSAGRSGRRETQYF,TGCAGTGCAGGACGAAGCGGGAGACGTGAGACCCAGTACTTC
TRBD1,few,TRBV6-6,TRBJ2-7,CASTPWAGGYEQYF,TGTGCCAGCACCCCATGGGCAGGGGGATACGAGCAGTACTTC
.,.,TRBV7-2,TRBJ2-2,CASSLSPRTVNTGELFF,TGTGCCAGCAGCTTATCTCCTCGGACAGTGAACACCGGGGAGCTGTTTTTT
TRBD1,.,TRBV20-1,TRBJ1-2,CSAGGIPGGFCGYTF,TGCAGTGCTGGAGGAATTCCAGGGGGCTTCTGTGGCTACACCTTC
TRBD2,few,TRBV4-2,TRBJ2-1,CASSQQLAGNYNEQFF,TGTGCCAGCAGCCAACAACTAGCGGGAAATTACAATGAGCAGTTCTTC
.,.,TRBV9,TRBJ2-2,CASSGNSVNTGELFF,TGTGCCAGCAGCGGTAATAGCGTGAACACCGGGGAGCTGTTTTTT
TRBD2,many,TRBV7-2,TRBJ2-7,CASSPGTSPYEQYF,TGTGCCAGCAGCCCAGGGACTAGTCCCTACGAGCAGTACTTC
.,.,TRBV5-6,TRBJ2-7,CASSLEFARGEQYF,TGTGCCAGCAGCCTCGAGTTTGCCCGGGGCGAGCAGTACTTC
TRBD2,many,TRBV7-2,TRBJ2-5,CASSLETSGNQETQYF,TGTGCCAGCAGCTTAGAGACTAGCGGGAACCAAGAGACCCAGTACTTC
.,.,TRBV19,TRBJ2-5,CASSSSNLEWGNEQYF,TGTGCCAGTAGCTCGTCAAACCTAGAATGGGGCAATGAGCAGTACTTC